The next 7 T cell receptor beta chains were all read from a single sample in a study of T cell responses to AZD1222 COVID-19 vaccine. The data were produced by immunoSEQ multiplex PCR, yet TCRdb's version contains in-frame clones alone and is incomplete. This sample has 150,000 or so clones; 70% to 90% occur once, and the top ten carry 5.5% to 6%. Specimen: peripheral blood, collected on day 0 of MenACWY control vaccination. The receptors derive from an adult in good health.

The chain employs TRBV6-7 and TRBJ2-7; D may correspond to TRBD1 or TRBD2 (6 bases each). TRBV6-7 is treated as an ORF (open reading frame) with a function not yet certain. CDR3 length: 11 residues. Trimming removed 10 bases at V and 4 bases at J, with 11 bases between. The CDR3 DNA sequence: TGTGCCAAGGGGGGCCGTTACGAGCAGTACGTC. As protein: CAKGGRYEQYV.

The chain is built from TRBV20-1 and TRBJ2-7, with D perhaps matching TRBD1 (5 bases). Trimming left V 4 bases short and J 4 bases short, with 8 bases between. Germline assignment: CDR1 DFQATT and CDR2 SNEGSKA (reference sequence). The CDR3 is 11 amino acids. CDR3 loop: CSAITGYEQYV. The CDR3 nucleotides read TGCAGTGCTATAACAGGTTACGAGCAGTACGTC.

This chain connects TRBV6-6 to TRBJ1-1, with D possibly matching TRBD1 (6 bases). This CDR3 comprises 16 residues. V was shortened by 2 bases and J by 3 bases, with 16 bases between the two germline ends. Germline lookup yields CDR1 MNHNY and CDR2 SVGAGI (reference sequence). Here the CDR3 reads CASSYPAMGADTEAFF. Here the CDR3 DNA reads TGTGCCAGCAGTTACCCTGCGATGGGGGCGGACACTGAAGCTTTCTTT.

The V gene is TRBV19, the J gene TRBJ1-1; D uncertain. Germline values: CDR1 LNHDA, CDR2 SQIVND (reference sequence). Trimming removed 2 bases at V and 2 bases at J, with 18 bases between. This CDR3 is 17 amino acids long. This chain's CDR3 is CASSISHPRRPNTEAFF. In nucleotides, the CDR3 is TGTGCCAGTAGTATATCACACCCCCGACGGCCAAACACTGAAGCTTTCTTT.

V is TRBV12-3 or TRBV12-4 and J is TRBJ1-5, with 7 bases fitting TRBD1. V trimming: 4 bases; J trimming: 5 bases; junction bases outside the gene matches: 2. The CDR3 consists of 13 residues. In nucleotides, the CDR3 is TGTGCCAGCAGTTACAGGGGAGATCAGCCCCAGCATTTT. Translation: CASSYRGDQPQHF.

This clone was detected only once. The V call is TRBV2, the J call TRBJ1-2; D is perhaps TRBD1 (6 bases). The CDR3 is 15 amino acids. Deletions cut 5 bases from V and 1 base from J, with 14 bases between. In germline, CDR1 is SNHLY, CDR2 FYNNEI. CDR3: CASSLETGVNYGYTF. Here the CDR3 DNA reads TGTGCCAGCAGTTTGGAGACAGGAGTTAACTATGGCTACACCTTC.

The chain joins TRBV10-3 to TRBJ1-1, with 8 bases matching TRBD1. The J segment lost 1 base and the V segment lost 6 bases, leaving 1 base of the junction unmatched. The germline V gene has CDR1 ENHRY and CDR2 SYGVKD. The CDR3 covers 13 residues. The CDR3 nucleotides are TGTGCCATCAGCGGGACAGGGAACACTGAAGCTTTCTTT. Encoded protein: CAISGTGNTEAFF.